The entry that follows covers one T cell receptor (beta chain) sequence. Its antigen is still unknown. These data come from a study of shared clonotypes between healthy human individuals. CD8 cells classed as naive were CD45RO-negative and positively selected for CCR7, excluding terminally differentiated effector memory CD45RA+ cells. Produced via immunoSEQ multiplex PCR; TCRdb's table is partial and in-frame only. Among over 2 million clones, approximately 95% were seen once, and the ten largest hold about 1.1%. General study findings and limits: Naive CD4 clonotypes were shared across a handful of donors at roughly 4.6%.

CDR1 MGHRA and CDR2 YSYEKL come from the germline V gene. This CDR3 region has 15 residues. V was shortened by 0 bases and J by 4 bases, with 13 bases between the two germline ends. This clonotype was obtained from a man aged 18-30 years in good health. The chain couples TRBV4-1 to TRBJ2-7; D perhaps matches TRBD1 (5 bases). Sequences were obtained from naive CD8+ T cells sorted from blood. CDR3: CASSQDRGPPYEQYF. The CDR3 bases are TGCGCCAGCAGCCAAGATAGGGGTCCTCCTTACGAGCAGTACTTC.